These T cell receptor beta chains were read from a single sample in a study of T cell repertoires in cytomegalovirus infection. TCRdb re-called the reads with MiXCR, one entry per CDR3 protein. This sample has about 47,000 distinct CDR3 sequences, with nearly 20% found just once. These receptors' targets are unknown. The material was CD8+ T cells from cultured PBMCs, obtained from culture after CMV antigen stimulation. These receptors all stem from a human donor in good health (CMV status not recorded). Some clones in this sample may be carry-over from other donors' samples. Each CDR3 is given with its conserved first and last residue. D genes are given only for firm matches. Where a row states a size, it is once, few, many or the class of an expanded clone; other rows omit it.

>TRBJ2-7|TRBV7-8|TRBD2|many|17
TGTGCCAGCAGCTTAAACGGACTAGCGGGAGCTATGTACGAGCAGTACTTC
CASSLNGLAGAMYEQYF
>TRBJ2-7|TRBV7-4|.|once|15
TGTGCCAGCAGCGCTGGACCGTCACCTACCTACGAGCAGTACTTC
CASSAGPSPTYEQYF
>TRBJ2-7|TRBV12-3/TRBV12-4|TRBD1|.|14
TGTGCCAGCAGTCCTCGGACAGGACTCTACGAGCAGTACTTC
CASSPRTGLYEQYF
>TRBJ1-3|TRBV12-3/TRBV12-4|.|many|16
TGTGCCAGCAGCCCCCCCCAAGTTTACTCTGGAAACACCATATATTTT
CASSPPQVYSGNTIYF
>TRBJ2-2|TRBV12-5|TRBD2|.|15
TGTGCTAGTGGTTTCCCCCGAGGGAGGGCCGGGGAGCTGTTTTTT
CASGFPRGRAGELFF
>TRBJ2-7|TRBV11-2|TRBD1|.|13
TGTCCCAGCAGGGTGGGACAGGTCTACGAGCAGTACTTC
CPSRVGQVYEQYF
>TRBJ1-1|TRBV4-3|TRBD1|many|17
TGCGCCAGCAGCCAAGATGGGGCGGGACAGGTGAACACTGAAGCTTTCTTT
CASSQDGAGQVNTEAFF
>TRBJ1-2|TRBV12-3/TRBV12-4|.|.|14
TGTGCCAGCAGTTTAGCGACAGTGTTCTATGGCTACACCTTC
CASSLATVFYGYTF
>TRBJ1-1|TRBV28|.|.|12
TGTGCCAGTAAGACAGACTACACTGAAGCTTTCTTT
CASKTDYTEAFF
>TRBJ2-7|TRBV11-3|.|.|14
TGTGCCAGCAGCCAAACCCGAATATCCTACGAGCAGTACTTC
CASSQTRISYEQYF
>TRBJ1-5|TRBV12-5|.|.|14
TGTGCTAGTGCCAAGCAGGGGAGAGGTGAGCCCCAGCATTTT
CASAKQGRGEPQHF
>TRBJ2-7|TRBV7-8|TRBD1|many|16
TGTGCCAGCAGCTCGACCGGGACAGGGGCTGGGTACGAGCAGTACTTC
CASSSTGTGAGYEQYF
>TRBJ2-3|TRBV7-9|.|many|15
TGTGCCAGCAGCTTAGATGACGGACACACAGATACGCAGTATTTT
CASSLDDGHTDTQYF
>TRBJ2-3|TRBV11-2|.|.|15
TGTGCCAGCAGCTTAGACGGCCAGAGCACAGATACGCAGTATTTT
CASSLDGQSTDTQYF
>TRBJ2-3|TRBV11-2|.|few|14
TGTGCCAGCAGCTCCCCAGGTAGAACAGATACGCAGTATTTT
CASSSPGRTDTQYF
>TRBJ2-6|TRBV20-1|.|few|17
TGCAGTGCTGGAGACCGGGACATCCGCTCTGGGGCCAACGTCCTGACTTTC
CSAGDRDIRSGANVLTF
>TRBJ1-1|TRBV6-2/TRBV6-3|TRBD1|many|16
TGTGCCAGCAGTAAGGGGACAGGGATGGTCATCGCTGAAGCTTTCTTT
CASSKGTGMVIAEAFF
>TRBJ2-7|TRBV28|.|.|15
TGTGCCAGCAGCCTACTCCCGGGACCAAGGAACGAGCAGTACTTC
CASSLLPGPRNEQYF
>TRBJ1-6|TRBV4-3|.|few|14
TGCGCCAGCAGCCAAGGGGGTTATAATTCACCCCTCCACTTT
CASSQGGYNSPLHF
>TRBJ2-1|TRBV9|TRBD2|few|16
TGTGCCAGCAGCGTAGACGCGGGAGTAAATGTCAATGAGCAGTTCTTC
CASSVDAGVNVNEQFF
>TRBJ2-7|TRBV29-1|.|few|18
TGCAGCGTTGAGATCCCAACCCGGTCCTCCGGGGAGCCCTACGAGCAGTACTTC
CSVEIPTRSSGEPYEQYF
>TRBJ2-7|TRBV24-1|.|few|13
TGTGCCACCAGTGGGCAGGATACCTACGAGCAGTACTTC
CATSGQDTYEQYF
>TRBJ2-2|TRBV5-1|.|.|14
TGCGCCAGCAGCTTGGCAATTAACACCGGGGAGCTGTTTTTT
CASSLAINTGELFF
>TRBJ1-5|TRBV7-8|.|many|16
TGTGCCAGCAGCCTGGTGGCAGGGGCGACGGATCAGCCCCAGCATTTT
CASSLVAGATDQPQHF
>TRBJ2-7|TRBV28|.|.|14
TGTGCCAGCAGTTTACTCTGGACAGCCTACGAGCAGTACTTC
CASSLLWTAYEQYF
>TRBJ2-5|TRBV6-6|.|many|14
TGTGCCAGCAGTTACCGGGGGAGCCAAGAGACCCAGTACTTC
CASSYRGSQETQYF
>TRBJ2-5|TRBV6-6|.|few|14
TGTGCCAGCAGTTATTTGGAGGGAGTAGAGACCCAGTACTTC
CASSYLEGVETQYF
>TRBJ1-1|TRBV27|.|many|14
TGTGCCAGCAGTCCCGGGACGGGGAACACTGAAGCTTTCTTT
CASSPGTGNTEAFF
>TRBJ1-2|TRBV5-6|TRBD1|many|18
TGTGCCAGCAGCTTGGGCTCCCACCGGGACAGGCCTTTTAGTGGCTACACCTTC
CASSLGSHRDRPFSGYTF
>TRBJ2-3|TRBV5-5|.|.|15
TGTGCCAGCAGCTTGGAGCTGATTAGCAGCGATACGCAGTATTTT
CASSLELISSDTQYF
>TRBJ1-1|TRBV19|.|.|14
TGTGCCAGTAGTATAGCGTCAGGTTATTCTGAAGCTTTCTTT
CASSIASGYSEAFF
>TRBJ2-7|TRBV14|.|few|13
TGTGCCAGCAGCCAAGATCTCCTCTACGAGCAGTACTTC
CASSQDLLYEQYF